The 32 T cell receptor beta chains below were found in one sample sequenced in a study of cytomegalovirus exposure and HLA in healthy donors (dated 2017 in TCRdb). The library was built by means of the immunoSEQ multiplex PCR assay. The multiplex PCR relied on a mix of 60 forward primers for TCR Vbeta segments and 13 reverse primers for TCR Jbeta segments. TCRdb took over this immuneACCESS table, retaining in-frame rearrangements with V and J assigned. Such tables are incomplete; in checked studies, under half of the missing clones stem from an unresolved V gene, and the remainder is unexplained. Counted in this sample were 90,000 to 150,000 clones; roughly 63% of them appeared once. Approximately 9.1% of the sample rests with the top ten. The sample was PBMCs. The origin of the receptors is a man aged 40-49 years in good health and CMV-seropositive.

This sequence joins TRBV29-1 and TRBJ2-6; TRBD1 might be the D (5 bases). The CDR3 contains 18 residues. The germline gives CDR1 SQVTM, CDR2 ANQGSEA. Trimming removed 0 bases from V and 0 bases from J, with 15 bases in between. DNA of the CDR3: TGCAGCGTTGAAGATCTACAGGTAATCGGCTCTGGGGCCAACGTCCTGACTTTC. The encoded protein is CSVEDLQVIGSGANVLTF. The full variable domain, rest sourced from reference TRBV29-1 and TRBJ2-6, is SAVISQKPSRDICQRGTSLTIQCQVDSQVTMMFWYRQQPGQSLTLIATANQGSEATYESGFVIDKFPISRPNLTFSTLTVSNMSPEDSSIYLCSVEDLQVIGSGANVLTFGAGSRLTVL.

Concerning this clone: Mismatch with germline at one junction end may stem from a read error. The chain carries TRBV7-9 and TRBJ2-7, with D uncertain. The CDR3 is made up of 11 amino acids. From germline, CDR1 is SEHNR and CDR2 FQNEAQ (reference sequence). The CDR3 loop is CPSSRYSEQYF. The CDR3 DNA follows: TGTCCCAGCAGCCGATACAGCGAGCAGTACTTC.

The genes are TRBV7-2 and TRBJ2-5, with TRBD2 identical over 9 bases. V was pared by 1 base and J by 9 bases, with 18 bases of the junction left unmatched. Germline loops: CDR1 SGHTA, CDR2 FQGNSA. The CDR3 extends over 18 amino acids. DNA of the CDR3: TGTGCCAGCAGCTTAGGCCCTAGCGGGACGGCCCCGGCGAGGGCCCAGTACTTC. This translates into CASSLGPSGTAPARAQYF. Looking up the rest from reference TRBV7-2 and TRBJ2-5 gives the full variable domain: GAGVSQSPSNKVTEKGKDVELRCDPISGHTALYWYRQSLGQGLEFLIYFQGNSAPDKSGLPSDRFSAERTGGSVSTLTIQRTQQEDSAVYLCASSLGPSGTAPARAQYFGPGTRLLVL.

The V gene is TRBV7-9, the J gene TRBJ2-1, with 7 bases lining up with TRBD2. This CDR3 is 13 amino acids long. CDR1 and CDR2 from the germline V gene are SEHNR and FQNEAQ (reference sequence). J gave up 6 bases and V 1 base, and 0 bases lay outside the gene matches. The CDR3 is CASSLGGGNEQFF. CDR3 nucleotide sequence: TGTGCCAGCAGCTTAGGCGGGGGCAATGAGCAGTTCTTC.

This sequence joins TRBV6-5 and TRBJ1-4; a weak D match, TRBD1 (5 bases). This CDR3 has 15 residues. The germline gives CDR1 MNHEY, CDR2 SVGAGI. V was shortened by 0 bases and J by 8 bases, with 13 bases between the two germline ends. DNA for the CDR3: TGTGCCAGCAGTTACTCTCCAGGGAAGGGCGAAAAACTGTTTTTT. Protein sequence: CASSYSPGKGEKLFF.

This chain connects TRBV6-1 to TRBJ2-5; D may be TRBD1 (6 bases). The CDR3 length is 14 residues. Trimming stripped 1 base from V and 4 bases from J, with 10 bases between. CDR1 is MNHNS, CDR2 SASEGT, per germline. DNA for the CDR3: TGTGCCAGCAGTGAAGTAACAGGGCGAGAGACCCAGTACTTC. Encoded protein: CASSEVTGRETQYF.

This clone occurred once. The chain employs TRBV7-9 and TRBJ2-3; D may be TRBD1 (5 bases). From germline, CDR1 is SEHNR and CDR2 FQNEAQ (reference sequence). This CDR3 has 18 residues. Trimming shortened V by 5 bases and J by 3 bases, and 24 bases separated the two germline ends. CDR3 in amino acids: CASSAPAREGARTDTQYF. The CDR3 DNA is TGTGCCAGCAGCGCCCCAGCTAGAGAAGGGGCCCGGACAGATACGCAGTATTTT.

The V and J genes are TRBV7-9 and TRBJ2-3, with 7 bases fitting TRBD1. J lost 4 bases, V lost 4 bases, and 8 bases had no gene match. Germline CDR1 reads SEHNR; CDR2 reads FQNEAQ (reference sequence). This CDR3 is 15 amino acids long. The CDR3 protein is CASSSTDRVADTQYF. CDR3 coding DNA: TGTGCCAGCAGCTCGACCGACAGGGTGGCAGATACGCAGTATTTT.

The rearrangement links TRBV29-1 to TRBJ2-7; D possibly corresponds to TRBD2 (6 bases). This CDR3 comprises 11 residues. CDR1 and CDR2 from the germline V gene are SQVTM and ANQGSEA. V lost 5 bases and J 3 bases, leaving 8 bases between the germline ends. CDR3 sequence (DNA): TGCAGCGTTTCCGGGAGCTACGAGCAGTACTTC. This encodes CSVSGSYEQYF.

The V gene is TRBV14, the J gene TRBJ1-6, with D unclear. Between the trimmed V and J ends, which lost 0 bases and 8 bases, there was a span of 5 bases. The germline V gene has CDR1 SGHDN and CDR2 FVKESK. The CDR3 length is 13 residues. In DNA, the CDR3 is TGTGCCAGCAGCCAAGATCTTGATTCACCCCTCCACTTT. This codes for CASSQDLDSPLHF.

As regards this clone: Other nucleotide sequences in the sample specify the same CDR3. The genes are TRBV10-1 and TRBJ1-1, with 8 bases matching TRBD1. There are 15 residues in the CDR3. CDR1 and CDR2 (germline): WNHNN, SYGVQD (reference sequence). V lost 9 bases, J lost 3 bases, and 12 bases stayed unmatched. In DNA, the CDR3 is TGCGCCAGTAGCGTTAAACAGGGGGACCACACTGAAGCTTTCTTT. It codes for CASSVKQGDHTEAFF.

V is TRBV14 and J is TRBJ2-1; 9 nucleotides line up with TRBD2. V lost 0 bases to trimming and J lost 10 bases; unmatched junction nucleotides: 4. The CDR3 covers 14 residues. Per germline, CDR1 SGHDN and CDR2 FVKESK. The CDR3 DNA sequence: TGTGCCAGCAGCCAAGATAGCCTAGCGGGAGAGCAGTTCTTC. This translates into CASSQDSLAGEQFF.

This chain uses TRBV9 with TRBJ2-2, with 8 bases matching TRBD1. Losses at the gene ends were 3 bases for V and 7 bases for J; bases not matched to a gene: 5. The germline gives CDR1 SGDLS, CDR2 YYNGEE. The CDR3 runs to 14 residues. CDR3 sequence: CASSDDRGSGELFF. The CDR3 nucleotides are TGTGCCAGCAGCGACGACAGGGGCAGCGGGGAGCTGTTTTTT.

The J gene is TRBJ2-7, the V gene TRBV7-9; 8 positions agree with TRBD1. Germline V gives CDR1 SEHNR, CDR2 FQNEAQ (reference sequence). This CDR3 region has 13 residues. J lost 6 bases, V lost 11 bases, and 12 bases had no gene match. CDR3 coding DNA: TGTGCCGTCCCAGGGACAGGTGTTGTCGAGCAGTACTTC. This gives the protein CAVPGTGVVEQYF.

A single count supports this clone. This chain links TRBV27 with TRBJ2-5; 8 positions match TRBD2. The CDR3 has 14 residues. CDR1 MNHEY and CDR2 SMNVEV come from the germline V gene (reference sequence). The ends lost 6 bases at V and 4 bases at J; junction bases unmatched: 7. CDR3 loop: CASRPPAGGETQYF. The CDR3 DNA sequence: TGTGCCAGCAGGCCCCCGGCGGGGGGAGAGACCCAGTACTTC.

The chain joins TRBV9 to TRBJ2-7; 7 nucleotides line up with TRBD2. Germline CDR1 reads SGDLS; CDR2 reads YYNGEE. CDR3 size: 14 residues. With 0 bases clipped from V and 2 bases from J, the junction kept 2 bases outside the gene matches. CDR3 nucleotide sequence: TGTGCCAGCAGCGTAGACGGACTAGCCTACGAGCAGTACTTC. It yields the protein CASSVDGLAYEQYF.

This clone was observed a few times. V usage is TRBV7-2 and J usage is TRBJ2-3; D is undetermined. Per germline, CDR1 SGHTA and CDR2 FQGNSA. The CDR3 totals 14 residues. The V gene lost 0 bases and the J gene lost 0 bases, with 4 bases spanning the gap. Written as DNA, the CDR3 is TGTGCCAGCAGCTTAGCCCTAAGCACAGATACGCAGTATTTT. Its translation is CASSLALSTDTQYF.

Comment on this clone: Germline and junction disagree at one end, which may indicate a read error. V and J are TRBV2 and TRBJ2-1; 13 nucleotides line up with TRBD2. The CDR3 sequence is 13 residues long. The germline V gene encodes CDR1 SNHLY and CDR2 FYNNEI. CDR3 region: CASAGLAGSAKLF. CDR3 sequence (DNA): TGTGCCAGCGCGGGACTAGCGGGGAGCGCCAAGCTCTTC. The full variable domain, with the rest looked up from reference TRBV2 and TRBJ2-1, is EPEVTQTPSHQVTQMGQEVILRCVPISNHLYFYWYRQILGQKVEFLVSFYNNEISEKSEIFDDQFSVERPDGSNFTLKIRSTKLEDSAMYFCASAGLAGSAKLFGPGTRLTVL.

The chain employs TRBV5-4 and TRBJ2-7, with 7 bases identical to TRBD2. CDR3 length: 18 residues. Losses at the gene ends were 4 bases for V and 0 bases for J; bases not matched to a gene: 16. Germline loops: CDR1 SGHNT, CDR2 YYREEE (reference sequence). CDR3 nucleotides: TGTGCCAGCAGCAGTGGAGGCCTCGGCGGGGGAAGCTCCTACGAGCAGTACTTC. Amino acids: CASSSGGLGGGSSYEQYF.

V gene TRBV10-3 combines with J gene TRBJ2-5; 7 positions agree with TRBD1. The end of the DNA fits TRBJ2-7 better, so the J call may be wrong. The CDR3 sequence is 14 residues long. Germline CDR1 ENHRY, CDR2 SYGVKD. The CDR3 protein is CAISESGQTYEQYF. CDR3 sequence (DNA): TGTGCCATCAGTGAGTCGGGACAGACCTACGAGCAGTACTTC.

V usage is TRBV28 and J usage is TRBJ1-1, with 12 nucleotides matching TRBD1. The CDR3 loop spans 14 amino acids. The V segment lost 4 bases and the J segment 8 bases; nucleotides outside the gene matches: 5. CDR1 is MDHEN, CDR2 SYDVKM, per germline. The CDR3 region is CASSWSGTGGEAFF. The CDR3, as DNA: TGTGCCAGCAGTTGGTCCGGGACAGGGGGCGAAGCTTTCTTT.

The rearrangement links TRBV5-1 to TRBJ1-2; the D gene is possibly TRBD1 (5 bases). Germline V gene sequence: CDR1 SGHRS, CDR2 YFSETQ. V was shortened by 6 bases and J by 3 bases, with 12 bases between the two germline ends. The CDR3 contains 13 residues. The chain's CDR3 is CASTPRGDYGYTF. The CDR3 DNA follows: TGCGCCAGCACCCCGCGGGGGGACTATGGCTACACCTTC.

This clone was found a few times. V usage is TRBV6-5 and J usage is TRBJ1-4; 9 positions match TRBD1. Trimming took 1 base from V and 11 from J; bases not matched to a gene: 5. Germline V gives CDR1 MNHEY, CDR2 SVGAGI. This CDR3 contains 14 residues. CDR3 coding DNA: TGTGCCAGCAGTTACTTCTCAGACAGGGGGAAACTGTTTTTT. This sequence encodes CASSYFSDRGKLFF.

The CDR3 is CASTLDNSYEQYF. The DNA for the CDR3 is TGTGCCAGCACATTGGACAACTCCTACGAGCAGTACTTC. This rearrangement joins TRBV5-6 to TRBJ2-7, with a possible D match to TRBD1 (5 bases). This CDR3 region has 13 residues. Trimming took 6 bases from V and 0 from J, leaving 10 bases between them. CDR1 and CDR2 (germline): SGHDT, YYEEEE. Variable domain in full (rest from reference TRBV5-6 and TRBJ2-7): DAGVTQSPTHLIKTRGQQVTLRCSPKSGHDTVSWYQQALGQGPQFIFQYYEEEERQRGNFPDRFSGHQFPNYSSELNVNALLLGDSALYLCASTLDNSYEQYFGPGTRLTVT.

The DNA of the CDR3 is TGTGCCAGCAGCACCCGGGGGACTGGGGCCAACGTCCTGACTTTC. It translates to CASSTRGTGANVLTF. The chain carries TRBV9 and TRBJ2-6, with a possible D match to TRBD2 (6 bases). The germline V gene has CDR1 SGDLS and CDR2 YYNGEE. The CDR3 spans 15 residues. Trimming took 4 bases from V and 2 from J, leaving 10 bases between them.

The chain has TRBV6-5 and TRBJ2-7, with a possible D match to TRBD2 (6 bases). In germline, CDR1 is MNHEY, CDR2 SVGAGI. V shed 2 bases and J shed 2 bases, with 13 bases lying between them. The CDR3 runs 15 residues. CDR3 DNA sequence: TGTGCCAGCAGTTACGCGAGCGGGCGAACCTACGAGCAGTACTTC. It codes for CASSYASGRTYEQYF.

V and J are TRBV18 and TRBJ1-2, with D perhaps matching TRBD1 (5 bases). The germline V gene encodes CDR1 KGHSH and CDR2 LQKENI. The ends were cut back, 3 bases at V and 4 bases at J, with 15 bases in the middle. There are 15 residues in the CDR3. The CDR3 DNA reads TGTGCCAGCTCACCTGGAATTGACAGTGTCTATGGCTACACCTTC. Translated: CASSPGIDSVYGYTF.

The CDR3 DNA reads as TGTGCCAGCAGCTTGGGAGGGAACACCTATGGCTACACCTTC. Protein: CASSLGGNTYGYTF. The rearrangement uses TRBV5-4 and TRBJ1-2, with no clear D. The CDR3 totals 14 residues. Germline CDR1 is SGHNT and CDR2 is YYREEE (reference sequence). The V end lost 0 bases, the J end lost 4 bases, and 10 bases lay between the germline ends.

This clone has only one observation. J is TRBJ2-7 and V is TRBV5-6, with D tentatively TRBD2 (8 bases). With 4 bases removed from V and 9 bases from J, the gap between germline ends came to 17 bases. From germline, CDR1 is SGHDT and CDR2 YYEEEE. This CDR3 spans 13 amino acids. In DNA form, the CDR3 reads TGTGCCAGCAGCAGCCCGACAGGGACTAGGCAGTACTTC. Translated: CASSSPTGTRQYF.

This clone was seen a few times. This chain links TRBV27 with TRBJ2-3; 14 bases are a match to TRBD2. CDR1 is MNHEY, CDR2 SMNVEV, per germline (reference sequence). The J segment lost 3 bases and the V segment lost 4 bases, leaving 9 bases of the junction unmatched. CDR3 size: 18 residues. The CDR3, as DNA: TGTGCCAGCAGTTGGGGACTAGCGGGAGAAATAAGGACAGATACGCAGTATTTT. Translating gives CASSWGLAGEIRTDTQYF.

This clone was detected a few times. This sequence joins TRBV6-1 and TRBJ1-1, with 7 bases identical to TRBD1. Germline V gene data show CDR1 as MNHNS and CDR2 as SASEGT. The ends lost 4 bases at V and 4 bases at J; junction bases unmatched: 12. This CDR3 spans 16 amino acids. The CDR3 reads CASSGMGQLGGTEAFF. CDR3 DNA: TGTGCCAGCAGTGGGATGGGACAGTTGGGGGGCACTGAAGCTTTCTTT.

This clone occurred once. This rearrangement joins TRBV5-1 to TRBJ2-1; possibly TRBD2 for D (6 bases). The CDR3 extends over 14 amino acids. The germline CDR1 and CDR2 sequences are SGHRS and YFSETQ. Trimming took 7 bases from V and 0 from J, leaving 11 bases between them. The CDR3 region has the DNA TGCGCCAGCCGGGAGACTCTCTCCTACAATGAGCAGTTCTTC. Translating it yields CASRETLSYNEQFF.